Below are 7 T cell receptor beta chains sequenced from a single sample in a study of regulatory T cells in long-lasting Graves disease. As for time point: persistent/refractory GD, antithyroid drugs over 5 years with positive TRAb. Isolated PBMC RNA provided the starting material for the TCR library. TCR beta libraries were built with iRepertoire HTBI primers and Arm-PCR of CDR3 regions. Via MiXCR, TCRdb re-called the multiplex PCR reads, giving one row per CDR3 protein. The sample has approximately 470,000 distinct CDR3 sequences, around 21% seen once; the top ten hold roughly 8%. Here the sequenced sample was peripheral blood mononuclear cells (PBMCs), taken when the disease was refractory, from a patient treated with antithyroid drugs. The source of these receptors is a female donor with Graves disease.

V and J are TRBV12-3 or TRBV12-4 and TRBJ2-7; D assignment may be TRBD1 or TRBD2 (6 bases each). The length of the CDR3 is 14 residues. V lost 6 bases, J lost 5 bases, and 17 bases lay in between. Here the CDR3 reads CASRLRGWGDEQYF. CDR3 nucleotide sequence: TGTGCCAGCAGACTGAGGGGGTGGGGGGACGAGCAGTACTTC.

The gene calls are TRBV27 and TRBJ1-1; D is perhaps TRBD1 (5 bases). Looked up from germline, CDR1 is MNHEY and CDR2 is SMNVEV (reference sequence). Trimming took off 3 bases at V and 4 bases at J, with 12 bases between the two ends. The CDR3 is 14 amino acids. The CDR3, as DNA: TGTGCCAGCAGTTTCGGGGCGCAGAGCACTGAAGCTTTCTTT. The encoded protein is CASSFGAQSTEAFF.

This clonotype was observed many times. This chain connects TRBV2 to TRBJ1-1, with 8 bases fitting TRBD1. CDR3 size: 12 residues. Germline CDR1 is SNHLY and CDR2 is FYNNEI. Unmatched junction bases numbered 5, after V lost 7 bases and J lost 7 bases. CDR3 region: CASKAGTGEAFF. For the CDR3, the DNA is TGTGCCAGCAAGGCTGGGACAGGTGAAGCTTTCTTT.

This clonotype was counted at least ten times. The chain carries TRBV27 and TRBJ2-7; 8 bases line up with TRBD1. CDR1 is MNHEY and CDR2 is SMNVEV in the germline V gene (reference sequence). The length of the CDR3 is 14 residues. V lost 3 bases to trimming and J lost 2 bases; unmatched junction nucleotides: 3. The CDR3 is CASSFRGQAYEQYF. CDR3 nucleotide sequence: TGTGCCAGCAGTTTTAGGGGACAGGCCTACGAGCAGTACTTC.

The genes are TRBV29-1 and TRBJ1-2; D is unresolved. Germline V gene sequence: CDR1 SQVTM, CDR2 ANQGSEA. The CDR3 consists of 14 residues. The V end was cut by 3 bases, the J end by 1 base, with 12 bases between. CDR3 in amino acids: CSVEGTGSNYGYTF. CDR3 DNA sequence: TGCAGCGTTGAGGGTACGGGGAGTAACTATGGCTACACCTTC.

This clonotype was seen ten or more times. The chain recombines TRBV28 with TRBJ2-7; 8 bases align to TRBD2. This CDR3 contains 14 residues. With V trimmed by 3 bases and J by 3 bases, 4 bases remained unmatched. Germline assignment: CDR1 MDHEN and CDR2 SYDVKM. CDR3 sequence (DNA): TGTGCCAGCAGTTTGCGGGAGGACTACTACGAGCAGTACTTC. This codes for CASSLREDYYEQYF. The complete variable domain, with remaining parts taken from reference TRBV28 and TRBJ2-7, reads DVKVTQSSRYLVKRTGEKVFLECVQDMDHENMFWYRQDPGLGLRLIYFSYDVKMKEKGDIPEGYSVSREKKERFSLILESASTNQTSMYLCASSLREDYYEQYFGPGTRLTVT.

The chain uses TRBV9 and TRBJ1-6; a weak D match, TRBD1 (6 bases). The CDR3 length is 14 residues. V dropped 0 bases and J dropped 10 bases, with 11 bases sitting between them. CDR1 and CDR2 from the germline V gene are SGDLS and YYNGEE. The CDR3 sequence: CASSVATGGSPLHF. The CDR3, as DNA: TGTGCCAGCAGCGTAGCTACGGGGGGCTCACCCCTCCACTTT.